Below are 18 T cell receptor beta chains sequenced from a single sample in a study of shared clonotypes between healthy human individuals. CD8 cells classed as naive were CD45RO-negative and positively selected for CCR7, excluding terminally differentiated effector memory CD45RA+ cells. Data came from immunoSEQ multiplex PCR; TCRdb stores just in-frame clones and leaves some out. The table shows nearly 2 million clones, with roughly 94% occurring only once. Sequencing was performed on naive CD8+ T cells sorted from blood. All receptors come from a man between 18 and 29 years old in good health.

The chain uses TRBV9 and TRBJ1-2; D is possibly TRBD1 (6 bases). The CDR3 runs to 14 residues. Germline CDR1 is SGDLS and CDR2 is YYNGEE. The V gene lost 0 bases and the J gene lost 4 bases, with 10 bases spanning the gap. CDR3 in DNA: TGTGCCAGCAGCGTAGCTCTGGACAGCTATGGCTACACCTTC. Amino acid sequence: CASSVALDSYGYTF.

This clone was counted a single time. V usage is TRBV6-5 and J usage is TRBJ2-2; D tentatively reads TRBD1 or TRBD2 (5 bases each). V was clipped by 5 bases and J by 5 bases, with 15 bases between them. Germline values: CDR1 MNHEY, CDR2 SVGAGI. The CDR3 is 15 residues long. The CDR3 DNA reads as TGTGCCAGCAGTACCTCCGGGACCGGTACCGGGGAGCTGTTTTTT. It is translated as CASSTSGTGTGELFF.

The rearrangement uses TRBV27 and TRBJ1-1, with TRBD1 identical over 7 bases. Looked up from germline, CDR1 is MNHEY and CDR2 is SMNVEV (reference sequence). J was trimmed by 1 base and V by 5 bases; bases with no gene match: 4. The CDR3 spans 14 residues. The CDR3, as DNA: TGTGCCAGCAGTGGACAGGTTGGGAACACTGAAGCTTTCTTT. Translating it yields CASSGQVGNTEAFF.

The CDR3 nucleotides are TGTGCCAGCAGCGTAGCAGTCAACAGTCTCACAGAGCAGTACTTC. Protein product: CASSVAVNSLTEQYF. The chain links TRBV9 to TRBJ2-7; D is uncertain. V was shortened by 0 bases and J by 7 bases, with 17 bases between the two germline ends. Germline values: CDR1 SGDLS, CDR2 YYNGEE. The CDR3 totals 15 residues.

The chain is built from TRBV7-6 and TRBJ2-1; TRBD2 matches at 12 bases. CDR1 is SGHVS and CDR2 is FNYEAQ in the germline V gene. Trimming at V came to 2 bases and at J to 9 bases, leaving 5 bases not matched to a gene. The CDR3 has 15 amino acids. The CDR3 sequence is CASSLLAGGQGEQFF. As DNA, the CDR3 is TGTGCCAGCAGCTTACTAGCGGGAGGGCAGGGTGAGCAGTTCTTC.

The table lists this clone with a count of one. This chain's CDR3 is CASSPFGDSGETQYF. For the CDR3, the DNA is TGTGCCAGCAGCCCATTTGGGGATTCGGGAGAGACCCAGTACTTC. The chain couples TRBV13 to TRBJ2-5; unclear D gene. The CDR3 has 15 amino acids. Trimming removed 5 bases from V and 4 bases from J, with 17 bases in between. CDR1 is PRHDT, CDR2 FYEKMQ, per germline (reference sequence).

The chain joins TRBV25-1 to TRBJ2-1; TRBD2 aligns across 9 bases. This CDR3 is 15 amino acids long. The J segment lost 5 bases and the V segment lost 5 bases, leaving 7 bases of the junction unmatched. In germline, CDR1 is MGHDK, CDR2 SYGVNS. Written as DNA, the CDR3 is TGTGCCAGCAGTCCGGGACTAGCCGTCCACAATGAGCAGTTCTTC. Its protein product is CASSPGLAVHNEQFF.

The genes are TRBV28 and TRBJ1-2; no definite D call. V was trimmed by 7 bases and J by 3 bases, leaving 15 bases between them. CDR1 is MDHEN, CDR2 SYDVKM, per germline. The CDR3 sequence is 14 residues long. CDR3 nucleotide sequence: TGTGCCAGCATCGGCAGGCCGTTATACTATGGCTACACCTTC. It translates to CASIGRPLYYGYTF.

This chain joins TRBV11-2 and TRBJ2-7; D ambiguous. Germline V gives CDR1 SGHAT, CDR2 FQNNGV. The length of the CDR3 is 15 residues. V lost 1 base and J lost 0, with 10 bases in between. CDR3 coding DNA: TGTGCCAGCAGCTTAGTAATGGGATTCTCCTACGAGCAGTACTTC. The encoded protein is CASSLVMGFSYEQYF. Based on the CDR3 plus reference TRBV11-2 and TRBJ2-7, the full variable domain is EAGVAQSPRYKIIEKRQSVAFWCNPISGHATLYWYQQILGQGPKLLIQFQNNGVVDDSQLPKDRFSAERLKGVDSTLKIQPAKLEDSAVYLCASSLVMGFSYEQYFGPGTRLTVT.

Comments on this clone: Other nucleotide sequences in the sample specify the same CDR3. The V call is TRBV6-6, the J call TRBJ2-7; D might be TRBD1 (6 bases). The CDR3 runs 14 residues. The V end was cut by 5 bases, the J end by 0 bases, with 11 bases between. Per the germline V gene, CDR1 is MNHNY and CDR2 is SVGAGI (reference sequence). CDR3 amino acids: CASSGQGSSYEQYF. The CDR3 coding sequence is TGTGCCAGCAGTGGCCAGGGGAGCTCCTACGAGCAGTACTTC.

The chain carries TRBV5-1 and TRBJ1-1; D unresolved. CDR1 is SGHRS, CDR2 YFSETQ, per germline. The CDR3 length is 13 residues. Trimming shortened V by 6 bases and J by 0 bases, and 9 bases separated the two germline ends. CDR3 DNA sequence: TGCGCCAGCACCCAAACCATGAACACTGAAGCTTTCTTT. Encoded protein: CASTQTMNTEAFF. The variable domain in full, completed from reference TRBV5-1 and TRBJ1-1, reads KAGVTQTPRYLIKTRGQQVTLSCSPISGHRSVSWYQQTPGQGLQFLFEYFSETQRNKGNFPGRFSGRQFSNSRSEMNVSTLELGDSALYLCASTQTMNTEAFFGQGTRLTVV.

The chain combines TRBV9 with TRBJ2-7, with D possibly matching TRBD1 (6 bases). The V end was cut by 3 bases, the J end by 2 bases, with 12 bases between. Germline V lookup: CDR1 SGDLS, CDR2 YYNGEE. The length of the CDR3 is 14 residues. DNA of the CDR3: TGTGCCAGCAGCGCCTCAGGGGTTCCCTACGAGCAGTACTTC. It encodes CASSASGVPYEQYF.

For this clone: The sample contains more than one DNA sequence encoding this CDR3. The J gene is TRBJ2-7, the V gene TRBV7-6; 7 nucleotides line up with TRBD2. This CDR3 is 13 amino acids long. The germline gives CDR1 SGHVS, CDR2 FNYEAQ. The trim removed 1 base at V and 6 bases at J, leaving 3 bases unmatched. CDR3 amino acids: CASSLGGLSEQYF. Written as DNA, the CDR3 is TGTGCCAGCAGCTTAGGGGGACTATCCGAGCAGTACTTC.

The chain is built from TRBV27 and TRBJ1-1; TRBD1 is a possible D gene (5 bases). Germline V gene sequence: CDR1 MNHEY, CDR2 SMNVEV (reference sequence). There are 14 residues in the CDR3. Trimming took off 4 bases at V and 3 bases at J, with 12 bases between the two ends. Written as DNA, the CDR3 is TGTGCCAGCAGTTCCATGGTGGGGGACACTGAAGCTTTCTTT. Amino acids: CASSSMVGDTEAFF.

Remarks on this clone: In the same sample, other DNA sequences code for this CDR3. The chain links TRBV4-3 to TRBJ2-7; 7 nucleotides match TRBD1. Germline trimming cut 3 bases from V and 3 bases from J; bases unmatched to any gene: 5. The CDR3 has 14 amino acids. Germline CDR1 LGHNA, CDR2 YSLEER. The CDR3 loop is CASSHGDSSYEQYF. The CDR3 DNA is TGCGCCAGCAGCCACGGGGACAGTAGCTACGAGCAGTACTTC.

CDR3 region: CSVEGSGGGEQYF. The CDR3 DNA follows: TGCAGCGTTGAAGGTTCCGGGGGCGGAGAGCAGTACTTC. The chain carries TRBV29-1 and TRBJ2-7; TRBD1 or TRBD2 may be the D gene (6 bases each). V was pared by 1 base and J by 7 bases, with 14 bases between. The CDR3 has 13 residues. CDR1 is SQVTM, CDR2 ANQGSEA, per germline.

In DNA, the CDR3 is TGTGCCAGCAGTTTATACATGGGACAGGTGGAGGATGGCTACACCTTC. Translated: CASSLYMGQVEDGYTF. This chain uses TRBV28 with TRBJ1-2; TRBD1 agrees at 8 bases. From germline, CDR1 is MDHEN and CDR2 SYDVKM. The CDR3 runs to 16 residues. The trim removed 1 base at V and 6 bases at J, leaving 10 bases unmatched.

J is TRBJ2-7 and V is TRBV28; D gene ambiguous. The CDR3 contains 17 residues. The germline V gene has CDR1 MDHEN and CDR2 SYDVKM. Trimming left V 5 bases short and J 3 bases short, with 23 bases between. This chain's CDR3 is CASSPDRATSQLYEQYF. CDR3 bases: TGTGCCAGCAGTCCCGATAGGGCTACCAGTCAACTCTACGAGCAGTACTTC.